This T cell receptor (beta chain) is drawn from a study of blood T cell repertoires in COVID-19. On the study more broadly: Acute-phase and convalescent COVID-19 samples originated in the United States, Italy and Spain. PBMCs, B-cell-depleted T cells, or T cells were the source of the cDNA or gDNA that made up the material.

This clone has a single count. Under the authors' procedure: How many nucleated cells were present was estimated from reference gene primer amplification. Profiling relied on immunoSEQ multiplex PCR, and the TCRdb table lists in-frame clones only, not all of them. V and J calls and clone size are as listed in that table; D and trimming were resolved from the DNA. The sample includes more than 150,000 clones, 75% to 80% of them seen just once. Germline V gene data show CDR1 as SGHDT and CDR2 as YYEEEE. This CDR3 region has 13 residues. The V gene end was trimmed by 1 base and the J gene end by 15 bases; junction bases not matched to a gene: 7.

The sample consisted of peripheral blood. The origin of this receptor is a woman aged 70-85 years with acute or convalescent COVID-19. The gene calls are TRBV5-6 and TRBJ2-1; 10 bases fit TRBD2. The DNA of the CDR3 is TGTGCCAGCAGCTTGACTAGCGGGACACCCCCGTTCTTC. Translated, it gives CASSLTSGTPPFF.